A selection of T cell receptor beta chains follows, all from one sample in a study of blood T cell repertoires in COVID-19. Produced via immunoSEQ multiplex PCR; TCRdb's table is partial and in-frame only. This table has fewer than 250,000 clones, 85% appearing once. Material for sequencing was peripheral blood. All receptors derive from a man aged 40-49 years with acute or convalescent COVID-19. Each CDR3 is given without its conserved first and last residue. A D gene is named only where the DNA matches it firmly.

D: .; V: TRBV7-9; J: TRBJ1-1; CDR3: ASSPREVGPNTEAF
D: .; V: TRBV3-1/TRBV3-2; J: TRBJ1-1; CDR3: ASSQSAEAF
D: .; V: TRBV11-3; J: TRBJ2-1; CDR3: ASSLGDQGYNEQF
D: .; V: TRBV9; J: TRBJ1-3; CDR3: ASSVESGSYSGNTIY
D: .; V: TRBV5-6; J: TRBJ1-2; CDR3: ASSAGQTTYGYT
D: .; V: TRBV19; J: TRBJ2-7; CDR3: ASSIGGPELSYEQY
D: .; V: TRBV6-2/TRBV6-3; J: TRBJ1-1; CDR3: ASSYVREAF
D: .; V: TRBV11-2; J: TRBJ2-7; CDR3: ASSQLPTGNEQY
D: TRBD1; V: TRBV5-1; J: TRBJ1-2; CDR3: ASSLDGQGATYGYT
D: TRBD1; V: TRBV6-1; J: TRBJ2-7; CDR3: ASSEGQAYEQY
D: TRBD1; V: TRBV6-1; J: TRBJ1-5; CDR3: ASSEARDRNNQPQH
D: TRBD1; V: TRBV7-8; J: TRBJ2-7; CDR3: ASRSGTGPYEQY
D: TRBD1; V: TRBV3-1/TRBV3-2; J: TRBJ1-2; CDR3: ASSQRDSGYT
D: TRBD2; V: TRBV6-5; J: TRBJ2-7; CDR3: ASSYPGGEQY
D: TRBD1; V: TRBV9; J: TRBJ2-5; CDR3: ASSVGQGRETQY
D: TRBD1; V: TRBV13; J: TRBJ2-1; CDR3: ASSNLLTGDEQF
D: TRBD1; V: TRBV7-2; J: TRBJ1-2; CDR3: ASSPRIGGRDGYT
D: TRBD1; V: TRBV24-1; J: TRBJ2-7; CDR3: ATSDQTGDPYEQY
D: TRBD2; V: TRBV4-1; J: TRBJ2-3; CDR3: ASTAGARTDTQY
D: TRBD1; V: TRBV6-5; J: TRBJ1-2; CDR3: ATAGTVYGYT
D: TRBD1; V: TRBV5-4; J: TRBJ1-6; CDR3: ASSLTGGRSSPLH
D: TRBD1; V: TRBV10-3; J: TRBJ1-5; CDR3: AISEFGQDNQPQH
D: .; V: TRBV6-6; J: TRBJ1-2; CDR3: ASSVVGEAYGYT
D: TRBD2; V: TRBV5-1; J: TRBJ2-1; CDR3: ASSPGLATYNEQF
D: .; V: TRBV7-3; J: TRBJ1-1; CDR3: ASSLGLGTEAF
D: .; V: TRBV10-3; J: TRBJ2-2; CDR3: AISRELDTGELF
D: .; V: TRBV12-5; J: TRBJ1-4; CDR3: ASGLRGASPQNEKLF
D: .; V: TRBV25-1; J: TRBJ1-2; CDR3: ASSDRGSYYGYT
D: TRBD1; V: TRBV6-5; J: TRBJ2-7; CDR3: ASRGTGTYEQY
D: .; V: TRBV30; J: TRBJ1-1; CDR3: AWTAAGWEAF
D: TRBD2; V: TRBV9; J: TRBJ2-7; CDR3: ASSGGTSGGSYEQY
D: .; V: TRBV7-3; J: TRBJ2-1; CDR3: ASSLDPGSYNEQF
D: .; V: TRBV24-1; J: TRBJ2-1; CDR3: ATSDAGAWNEQF
D: .; V: TRBV10-3; J: TRBJ2-1; CDR3: AATDPNNEQF
D: TRBD1; V: TRBV3-1/TRBV3-2; J: TRBJ1-2; CDR3: ASSRGTGFQNPGT
D: TRBD2; V: TRBV10-3; J: TRBJ2-3; CDR3: AISLLAGALTDTQY
D: .; V: TRBV27; J: TRBJ1-5; CDR3: ASSLNGRGNQPQH
D: .; V: TRBV6-1; J: TRBJ1-6; CDR3: ASSSIGQSSLH
D: .; V: TRBV7-2; J: TRBJ1-2; CDR3: ASSLGGGADGYT
D: TRBD2; V: TRBV4-1; J: TRBJ2-1; CDR3: ASSYTSGGALEQF
D: TRBD2; V: TRBV24-1; J: TRBJ2-7; CDR3: ATSDERGGKYEQY
D: TRBD1; V: TRBV5-6; J: TRBJ1-1; CDR3: ASSLTTGTGLMNTEAF
D: TRBD1; V: TRBV29-1; J: TRBJ1-2; CDR3: SVARTGAGWYGYT
D: .; V: TRBV2; J: TRBJ1-2; CDR3: ASSRDLGGGGYT
D: .; V: TRBV11-1; J: TRBJ2-3; CDR3: ASSPSWGGGTDTQY
D: .; V: TRBV30; J: TRBJ1-3; CDR3: AWSVEVRGGTIY
D: .; V: TRBV7-9; J: TRBJ1-2; CDR3: ASSPLTDDYGYT
D: TRBD2; V: TRBV7-2; J: TRBJ2-1; CDR3: ASSLTSGGSYNEQF
D: TRBD1; V: TRBV2; J: TRBJ1-5; CDR3: ASRGQVRDQPQH
D: .; V: TRBV18; J: TRBJ1-3; CDR3: ASSGTAGNTIY
D: .; V: TRBV7-3; J: TRBJ1-2; CDR3: ASSLSPSWSGYT
D: .; V: TRBV5-1; J: TRBJ1-1; CDR3: ASSSDTEAF
D: .; V: TRBV7-2; J: TRBJ1-1; CDR3: ASSLVPGSGTEAF
D: .; V: TRBV9; J: TRBJ2-2; CDR3: ASSGEFTGYRTGELF
D: TRBD1; V: TRBV7-9; J: TRBJ1-1; CDR3: ASSSGTVEAF
D: TRBD2; V: TRBV6-2/TRBV6-3; J: TRBJ2-5; CDR3: ASSQGLDLTQY
D: TRBD1; V: TRBV2; J: TRBJ2-2; CDR3: ASNAGTGAGELF
D: .; V: TRBV16; J: TRBJ1-5; CDR3: ASSQQTGDYQPQH
D: TRBD2; V: TRBV3-1/TRBV3-2; J: TRBJ2-1; CDR3: ASSQVFQRGGIGEQF
D: .; V: TRBV7-9; J: TRBJ2-7; CDR3: ASSLQGHEQY